This T cell receptor (beta chain) comes out of a study of cytomegalovirus exposure and HLA in healthy donors. The protocol was immunoSEQ multiplex PCR, while the TCRdb copy is restricted to in-frame clones and leaves out a portion. The sample lists hundreds of thousands of clones; around 86% were seen once. Notes on this clone: Its antigen is not identified.

While the first cohort had hundreds of subjects, the donors belonged to the separate validation cohort of over a hundred subjects. Study conclusions and caveats: In vitro work confirmed that a few CMV-associated chains recognize CMV antigens. It was found in a later analysis that first-cohort TCR clusters tended to co-occur in the 120 validation repertoires.

The germline V gene encodes CDR1 MGHDK and CDR2 SYGVNS. V was cut by 3 bases and J by 4 bases, with 5 bases left in between. This CDR3 spans 12 amino acids. Sequencing used PBMCs. The sequence derives from a woman between 18 and 29 years old in good health and CMV-seronegative. The J gene is TRBJ2-3, the V gene TRBV25-1; D gene unclear. The CDR3: CASSDQSDTQYF. The DNA of the CDR3 is TGTGCCAGCAGTGACCAGTCAGATACGCAGTATTTT. Drawing the rest from reference TRBV25-1 and TRBJ2-3, the complete variable domain is EADIYQTPRYLVIGTGKKITLECSQTMGHDKMYWYQQDPGMELHLIHYSYGVNSTEKGDLSSESTVSRIRTEHFPLTLESARPSHTSQYLCASSDQSDTQYFGPGTRLTVL.